Sequencing of this T cell receptor (beta chain) was carried out in a study of shared clonotypes between healthy human individuals. The table lists this clone with a count of one. Its specificity is unknown. This specimen includes other DNA sequences encoding the same CDR3. Study-wide findings and caveats: Only blood samples were collected, and tissue repertoires likely differ.

Generated by immunoSEQ multiplex PCR, the TCRdb table keeps only in-frame clones and is missing some. Here the sample spans 2 million to 2.5 million clones, 85% to 95% being singletons. Trimming cost V 0 bases and J 1 base, with 4 bases left between them. This CDR3 is 12 amino acids long. In germline, CDR1 is SQVTM, CDR2 ANQGSEA. Sequencing was done on a sample of naive CD4+ T cells from PBMCs. Specified subset: CD45RA+ positively selected. V and J are TRBV29-1 and TRBJ2-7; D call uncertain. This clonotype originated in a man in his late teens or twenties in good health. Some clones in this sample may be carry-over from other donors' samples. Written as DNA, the CDR3 is TGCAGCGTTGAAGATGGGTCCTACGAGCAGTACTTC. This sequence encodes CSVEDGSYEQYF.